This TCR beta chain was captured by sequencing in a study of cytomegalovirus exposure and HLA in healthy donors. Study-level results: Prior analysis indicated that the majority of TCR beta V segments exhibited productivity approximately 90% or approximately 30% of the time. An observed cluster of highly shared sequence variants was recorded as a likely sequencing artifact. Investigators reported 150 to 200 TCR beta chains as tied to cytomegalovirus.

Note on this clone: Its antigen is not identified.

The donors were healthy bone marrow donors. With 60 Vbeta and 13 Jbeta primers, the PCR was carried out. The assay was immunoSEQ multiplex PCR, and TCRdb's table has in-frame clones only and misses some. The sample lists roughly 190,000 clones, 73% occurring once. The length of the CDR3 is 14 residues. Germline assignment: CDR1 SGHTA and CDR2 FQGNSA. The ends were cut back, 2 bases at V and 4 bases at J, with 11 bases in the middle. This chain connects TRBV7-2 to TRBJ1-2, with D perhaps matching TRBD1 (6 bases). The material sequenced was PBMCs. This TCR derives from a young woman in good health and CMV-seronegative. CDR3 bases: TGTGCCAGCAGCTTAAGGCAGGGGCCCTATGGCTACACCTTC. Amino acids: CASSLRQGPYGYTF.